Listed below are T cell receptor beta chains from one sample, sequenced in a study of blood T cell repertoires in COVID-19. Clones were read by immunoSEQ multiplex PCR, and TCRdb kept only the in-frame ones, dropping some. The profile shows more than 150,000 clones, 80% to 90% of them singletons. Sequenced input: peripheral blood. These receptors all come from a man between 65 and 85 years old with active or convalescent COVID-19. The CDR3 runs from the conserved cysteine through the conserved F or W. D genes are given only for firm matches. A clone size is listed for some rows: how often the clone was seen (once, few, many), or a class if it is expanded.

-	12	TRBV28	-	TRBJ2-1	TGTGCCAGCAGTACAACCAAGAATGAGCAGTTCTTC	CASSTTKNEQFF
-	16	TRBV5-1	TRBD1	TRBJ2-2	TGCGCCAGCAGCGAGACCGGGACAGCTAACACCGGGGAGCTGTTTTTT	CASSETGTANTGELFF
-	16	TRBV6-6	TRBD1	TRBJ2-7	TGTGCCAGCAGTTACCCGACGTCAGGGGGACGCTACGAGCAGTACTTC	CASSYPTSGGRYEQYF
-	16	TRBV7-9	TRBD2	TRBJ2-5	TGTGCCAGCAGCTGGTCTTCCGGCGGGGGGGGAGAGACCCAGTACTTC	CASSWSSGGGGETQYF
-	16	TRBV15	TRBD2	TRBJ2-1	TGTGCCACCAGCAAGAGGATGACTAGCGGGTACAATGAGCAGTTCTTC	CATSKRMTSGYNEQFF
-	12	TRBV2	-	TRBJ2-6	TGTGCCAGCAGGGAAAGCGCCAACGTCCTGACTTTC	CASRESANVLTF
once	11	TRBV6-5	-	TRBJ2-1	TGTGCCAGCAGTTACAGGGGTGAGCAGTTCTTC	CASSYRGEQFF
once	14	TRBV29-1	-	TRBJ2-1	TGCAGCGTGGCTGAGGGCGGGCGGGTCAATGAGCAGTTCTTC	CSVAEGGRVNEQFF
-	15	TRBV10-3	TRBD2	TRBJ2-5	TGTGCCATCAGCCGAAGCGGGGGGGCCGGGGAGACCCAGTACTTC	CAISRSGGAGETQYF
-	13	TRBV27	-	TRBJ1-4	TGTGCCAGCAGTTTCCGGGACAACGAAAAACTGTTTTTT	CASSFRDNEKLFF
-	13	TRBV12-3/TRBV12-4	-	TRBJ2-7	TGTGCCAGCAGTTTTACGGGGGCCTACGAGCAGTACTTC	CASSFTGAYEQYF
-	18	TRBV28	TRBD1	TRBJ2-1	TGTGCCAGCAGGAGAGACAGGGGGGGCGTTACAGGCTACAATGAGCAGTTCTTC	CASRRDRGGVTGYNEQFF
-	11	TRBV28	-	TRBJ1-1	TGTGCCAGCGGCCCGTATACTGAAGCTTTCTTT	CASGPYTEAFF
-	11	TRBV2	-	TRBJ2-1	TGTGCCAGCAGCGGGGGGCGGAACGGGTTCTTC	CASSGGRNGFF
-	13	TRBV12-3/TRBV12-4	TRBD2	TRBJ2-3	TGTGCCAGCATTCCGGGGGGGTCGGATACGCAGTATTTT	CASIPGGSDTQYF
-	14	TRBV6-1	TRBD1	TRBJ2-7	TGTGCCAGCAGTGAACCGGGACAGAGAACAGAGCAGTACTTC	CASSEPGQRTEQYF
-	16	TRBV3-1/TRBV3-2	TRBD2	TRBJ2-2	TGTGCCAGCAGCCGGGGACTAGCGATGAACACCGGGGAGCTGTTTTTT	CASSRGLAMNTGELFF
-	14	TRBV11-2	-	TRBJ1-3	TGTGCCAGCAGCCCCCCGGGGTTTGGAAACACCATATATTTT	CASSPPGFGNTIYF
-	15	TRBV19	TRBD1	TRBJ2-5	TGTGCCAGTAGTACAACCAGGGGGATTCGGGAGACCCAGTACTTC	CASSTTRGIRETQYF
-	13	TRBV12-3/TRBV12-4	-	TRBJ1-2	TGTGCCAGCACCCTAGACCCAAAAGGAGGCTACACCTTC	CASTLDPKGGYTF
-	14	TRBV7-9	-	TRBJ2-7	TGTGCCAGCAGCCCAGCCAGGAGGTCTTCCGAGCAGTACTTC	CASSPARRSSEQYF
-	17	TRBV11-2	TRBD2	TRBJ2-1	TGTGCCAGCAGCTCGGGACTAGCGGGAGTGGGTTACAATGAGCAGTTCTTC	CASSSGLAGVGYNEQFF
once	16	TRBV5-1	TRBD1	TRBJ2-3	TGCGCCAGCAGCAAAAGACAGGGACCCTTCACAGATACGCAGTATTTT	CASSKRQGPFTDTQYF
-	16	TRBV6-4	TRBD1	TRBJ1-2	TGTGCCAGCAGCAGACAGGGGGCCTATACTAACTATGGCTACACCTTC	CASSRQGAYTNYGYTF
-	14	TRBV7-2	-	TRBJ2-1	TGTGCCAGCAGCTTAGGTAGTTATCGCAATGAGCAGTTCTTC	CASSLGSYRNEQFF
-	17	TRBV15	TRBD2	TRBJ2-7	TGTGCCACCTCCCCGGGACTAGCGGGAGTAGGCTCCTACGAGCAGTACTTC	CATSPGLAGVGSYEQYF
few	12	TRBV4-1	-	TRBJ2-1	TGCGCCAGCAGCCACACCTACAATGAGCAGTTCTTC	CASSHTYNEQFF
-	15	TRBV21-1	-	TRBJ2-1	TGTGCCAGCAGCAAGGGACTAGCGGGAGGTCCTGAGCAGTTCTTC	CASSKGLAGGPEQFF
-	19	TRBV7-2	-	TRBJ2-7	TGTGCCAGCAGCTTAGCGCTCCCAGGGAATGTGGGGGGGCTCTACGAGCAGTACTTC	CASSLALPGNVGGLYEQYF
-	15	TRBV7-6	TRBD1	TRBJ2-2	TGTGCCAGCAGCGCCGGGACAGGGGCAACCGGGGAGCTGTTTTTT	CASSAGTGATGELFF
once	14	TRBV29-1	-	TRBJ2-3	TGCAGCGCCACGTCGGCGAGCCCCGGGGATACGCAGTATTTT	CSATSASPGDTQYF
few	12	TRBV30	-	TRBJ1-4	TGTGCCGGCCGTACAACTAATGAAAAACTGTTTTTT	CAGRTTNEKLFF
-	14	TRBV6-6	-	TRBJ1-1	TGTGCCAGCAGACAGGGCTGGGGTGGGACTGAAGCTTTCTTT	CASRQGWGGTEAFF
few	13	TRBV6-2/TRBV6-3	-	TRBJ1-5	TGTGCCAGCAGTTACTTGGGGCTTCAGCCCCAGCATTTT	CASSYLGLQPQHF
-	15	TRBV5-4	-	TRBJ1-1	TGTGCCAGCAGCTCCAGGGGACACATGAACACTGAAGCTTTCTTT	CASSSRGHMNTEAFF
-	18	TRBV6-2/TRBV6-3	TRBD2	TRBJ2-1	TGTGCCAGCAGTTACTCGGGGTTTGGGGGGGTAACCTACAATGAGCAGTTCTTC	CASSYSGFGGVTYNEQFF